These 2 T cell receptor beta chains share one sample of origin, sequenced in a study of blood T cell repertoires in COVID-19. Using immunoSEQ multiplex PCR, the repertoire was profiled, and TCRdb retains in-frame clones only, with some absent. The sample yields under 350,000 clones, around 85% seen once. Sequencing was done on a sample of PBMCs or T cells enriched from blood (not recorded which). The receptors come from a woman aged 40 to 49 with acute COVID-19.

The rearrangement joins TRBV5-1 to TRBJ1-3; 7 bases are shared with TRBD1. V trimming: 2 bases; J trimming: 4 bases; junction bases outside the gene matches: 12. Germline V gene sequence: CDR1 SGHRS, CDR2 YFSETQ. The length of the CDR3 is 17 residues. This chain's CDR3 is CASSFTNGQATGNTIYF. The CDR3 DNA reads as TGCGCCAGCAGCTTTACTAACGGACAGGCGACCGGAAACACCATATATTTT.

The chain joins TRBV10-3 to TRBJ1-4; 10 positions match TRBD1. V lost 4 bases, J lost 4 bases, and 0 bases stayed unmatched. The germline CDR1 and CDR2 sequences are ENHRY and SYGVKD. This CDR3 comprises 14 residues. CDR3 nucleotide sequence: TGTGCCATCAGTGGGACAGGGGGTAATGAAAAACTGTTTTTT. Encoded protein: CAISGTGGNEKLFF.